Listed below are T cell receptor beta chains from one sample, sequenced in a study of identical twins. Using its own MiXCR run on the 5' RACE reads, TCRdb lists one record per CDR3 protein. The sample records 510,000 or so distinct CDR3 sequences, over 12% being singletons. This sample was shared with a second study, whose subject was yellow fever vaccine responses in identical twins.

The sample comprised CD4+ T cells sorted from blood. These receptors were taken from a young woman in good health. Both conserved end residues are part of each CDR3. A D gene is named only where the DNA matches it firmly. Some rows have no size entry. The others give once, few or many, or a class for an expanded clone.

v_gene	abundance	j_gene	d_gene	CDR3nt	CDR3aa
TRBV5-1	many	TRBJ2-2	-	TGCGCCAGCAGCTTTGACGGGGATGGAACCGGGGAGCTGTTTTTT	CASSFDGDGTGELFF
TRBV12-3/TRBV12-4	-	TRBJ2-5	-	TGTGCCAGCAGGTTTGGGCCCCAAAGCGGGACCCAGTACTTC	CASRFGPQSGTQYF
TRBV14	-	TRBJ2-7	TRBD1	TGTGCCAGCAGCCAAGGGTGGACAGGGGGCTACGAGCAGTACTTC	CASSQGWTGGYEQYF
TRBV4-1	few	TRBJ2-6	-	TGCGCCAGCAGCCAAGATTTAGTACAGAGCTCTGGGGCCAACGTCCTGACTTTC	CASSQDLVQSSGANVLTF
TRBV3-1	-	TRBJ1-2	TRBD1	TGTGCCAGCACCCCGGGACAGGCGTTCAGCTCGCACACCTTC	CASTPGQAFSSHTF
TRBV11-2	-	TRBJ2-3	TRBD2	TGTGCCAGCAGCTTGCTGGGAGCGGGGGGAGGCACAGATACGCAGTATTTT	CASSLLGAGGGTDTQYF
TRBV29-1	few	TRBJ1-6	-	TGCAGCGTTGCGCTGGGGCAGTCTAGGTCACCCCTCCACTTT	CSVALGQSRSPLHF
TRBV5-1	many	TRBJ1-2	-	TGCGCCAGCAGCTACCTCGCAGGGGAGTATGGCTACACCTTC	CASSYLAGEYGYTF
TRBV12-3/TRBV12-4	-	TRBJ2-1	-	TGTGCCAGCACCTCCACCGTTCAGCAGTTCTTC	CASTSTVQQFF
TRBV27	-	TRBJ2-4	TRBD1	TGTGCCAGCAGTCCCTCCCGGGACAGGAGGGGGGCAAACATTCAGTACTTC	CASSPSRDRRGANIQYF
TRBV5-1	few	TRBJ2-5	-	TGCGCCAGCAGCTTGGTCCGCTCCGGGGGAGAGACCCAGTACTTC	CASSLVRSGGETQYF
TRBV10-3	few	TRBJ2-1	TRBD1	TGTGCCATCAGCGGGGGACAGGGAGCCTACAATGAGCAGTTCTTC	CAISGGQGAYNEQFF
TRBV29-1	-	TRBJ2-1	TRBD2	TGCAGCGTTGATCGCGGACTAGCGGGATCTGAGCAGTTCTTC	CSVDRGLAGSEQFF
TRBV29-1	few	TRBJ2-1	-	TGCAGCGCCCCCCCGGACTATACTACCTACAATGAGCAGTTCTTC	CSAPPDYTTYNEQFF
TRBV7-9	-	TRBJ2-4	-	TGTGCCAGCAGCTTAGGGGAGAGTGGGACCAAAAACATTCAGTACTTC	CASSLGESGTKNIQYF
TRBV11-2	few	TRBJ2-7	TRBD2	TGTGCCAGCAGCTTCCTAGGGACTAGCGGGATGTACGAGCAGTACTTC	CASSFLGTSGMYEQYF
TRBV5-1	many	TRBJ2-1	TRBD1	TGCGCCAGCAGCTTGGGGACAGGGGGCTTAAATGAGCAGTTCTTC	CASSLGTGGLNEQFF
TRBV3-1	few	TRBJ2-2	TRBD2	TGTGCCAGCAGGACTAGGAGCGGGGGAAGCGGGGAGCTGTTTTTT	CASRTRSGGSGELFF
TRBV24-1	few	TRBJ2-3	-	TGTGCCACCAGTGATACACGGGGGAAACACACAGATACGCAGTATTTT	CATSDTRGKHTDTQYF
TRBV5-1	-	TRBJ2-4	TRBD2	TGCGCCAGCAGCCCCCCCCTTAGCGGGGGAGCCGGTGGCAACATTCAGTACTTC	CASSPPLSGGAGGNIQYF
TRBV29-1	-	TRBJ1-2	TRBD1	TGCAGCGGCACCGGACAGGGGAACTATGGCTACACCTTC	CSGTGQGNYGYTF
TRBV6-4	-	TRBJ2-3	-	TGTGCCAGCAGGGAACAGGGCAGCACAGATACGCAGTATTTT	CASREQGSTDTQYF
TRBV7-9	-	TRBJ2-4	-	TGTGCCTGCGCGGAGGGGAACATTCAGTACTTC	CACAEGNIQYF
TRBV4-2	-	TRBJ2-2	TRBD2	TGTGCCAGCAGCGCCTGGCTAGCGGGGCACACCGGGGAGCTGTTTTTT	CASSAWLAGHTGELFF
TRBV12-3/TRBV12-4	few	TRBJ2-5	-	TGTGCCAGCAGTTTCCAGGCTCAAGAGACCCAGTACTTC	CASSFQAQETQYF
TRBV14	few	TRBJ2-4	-	TGTGCCAGCAGCCCGATCCTACTTGGCATTCAGTACTTC	CASSPILLGIQYF
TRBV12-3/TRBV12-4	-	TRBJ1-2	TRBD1	TGTGCCAGCAGCTATGACAGGGAACCTAACTATGGCTACACCTTC	CASSYDREPNYGYTF
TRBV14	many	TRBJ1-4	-	TGTGCCAGCAGCAGCCGAATGTTCGAAAAACTGTTTTTT	CASSSRMFEKLFF
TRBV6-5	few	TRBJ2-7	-	TGTGCCAGCAGTTACCTCGGGTCCAGGTGGGAGCAGTACTTC	CASSYLGSRWEQYF
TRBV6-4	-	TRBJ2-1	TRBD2	TGTGCCAGCAGGACCGGGACTAGCGGGGTCAATGAGCAGTTCTTC	CASRTGTSGVNEQFF
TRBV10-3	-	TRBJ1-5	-	TGTGCCATCAGTGAGTCTCGGGAGAGCAATCAGCCCCAGCATTTT	CAISESRESNQPQHF
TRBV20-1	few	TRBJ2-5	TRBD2	TGCAGTGCTAGAGGCGGGATGACTAGCGAAGAGACCCAGTACTTC	CSARGGMTSEETQYF
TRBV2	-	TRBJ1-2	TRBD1	TGTGCCAGCAGTGAGACCGGACAGGGAGACTATGGCTACACCTTC	CASSETGQGDYGYTF
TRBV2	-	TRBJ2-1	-	TGTGCCAGCAGTGAAGGACTAGTAAATTACAATGAGCAGTTCTTC	CASSEGLVNYNEQFF
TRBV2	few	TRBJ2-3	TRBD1	TGTGCCAGCAGAAGACAGGGATCAGATACGCAGTATTTT	CASRRQGSDTQYF
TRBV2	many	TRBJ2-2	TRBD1	TGTGCCAGCAGGGTGGGACAGGGGGAGCTGTTTTTT	CASRVGQGELFF
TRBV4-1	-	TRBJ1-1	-	TGCGCCAGCAGCCAAGTGTCAGGGATGAACACTGAAGCTTTCTTT	CASSQVSGMNTEAFF
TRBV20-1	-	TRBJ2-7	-	TGCAGTGCAGCCACCGGGACACTGTTCTGGGAGCAGTACTTC	CSAATGTLFWEQYF
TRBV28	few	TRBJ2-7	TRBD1	TGTGCCAGCAGGCGGGACAGGGTGGTCGAGCAGTACTTC	CASRRDRVVEQYF
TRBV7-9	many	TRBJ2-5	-	TGTGCCAGCAGCTTTCCGCGACATCGGGAGACCCAGTACTTC	CASSFPRHRETQYF
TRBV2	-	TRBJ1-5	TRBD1	TGTGCCAGCAGTAGAGACAGGGGCAAAATTAGCGATCAGCCCCAGCATTTT	CASSRDRGKISDQPQHF
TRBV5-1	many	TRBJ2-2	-	TGCGCCAGCAGCTTTCAGGGTTATGGCATCGGCGGGGAGCTGTTTTTT	CASSFQGYGIGGELFF